This is a list of T cell receptor beta chains from one sample in a study of spatial heterogeneity in lung cancer. One entry per CDR3 protein results from TCRdb running MiXCR on the 5' RACE reads. Altogether about 120,000 distinct CDR3 sequences are present, over 9% being singletons, with the ten largest covering around 16%. The source material was PBMCs, sampled at follow-up. The receptors come from a male donor with early-stage non-small cell lung cancer. Each CDR3 is given with its conserved first and last residue. Each record gives: clone size, J gene, D gene, V gene, CDR3 protein, CDR3 DNA. D genes are given only for firm matches. Expanded clones get a size class; other rows say once, few or many, or leave the size out.

. | TRBJ1-6 | . | TRBV20-1 | CSAPIGAQWSPLHF | TGCAGTGCTCCCATCGGGGCCCAATGGTCACCCCTCCACTTT
. | TRBJ1-4 | . | TRBV20-1 | CSASPVMGSTNEKLFF | TGCAGTGCTAGCCCCGTTATGGGATCAACTAATGAAAAACTGTTTTTT
many | TRBJ2-5 | . | TRBV7-8 | CASSAYGAPQETQYF | TGTGCCAGCTCAGCTTACGGGGCCCCTCAAGAGACCCAGTACTTC
. | TRBJ2-2 | TRBD1 | TRBV24-1 | CATTRTGLTGELFF | TGTGCCACCACTAGGACAGGGTTAACCGGGGAGCTGTTTTTT
many | TRBJ1-1 | . | TRBV12-3/TRBV12-4 | CASSAGNTEAFF | TGTGCCAGCAGCGCAGGGAACACTGAAGCTTTCTTT
few | TRBJ1-3 | . | TRBV10-3 | CAISEGPGGNTIYF | TGTGCCATCAGTGAGGGGCCAGGTGGAAACACCATATATTTT
many | TRBJ1-2 | TRBD1 | TRBV30 | CAWSVGGGFYNYGYTF | TGTGCCTGGAGTGTGGGAGGGGGCTTCTATAACTATGGCTACACCTTC
few | TRBJ2-6 | . | TRBV7-2 | CASSSVTSRTGANVLTF | TGTGCCAGCAGCTCTGTGACAAGTCGTACTGGGGCCAACGTCCTGACTTTC
. | TRBJ2-4 | . | TRBV18 | CASSPGLTPNIQYF | TGTGCCAGCTCACCGGGTCTTACCCCCAACATTCAGTACTTC
few | TRBJ2-7 | TRBD1 | TRBV12-3/TRBV12-4 | CASSLAGTGTEQYF | TGTGCCAGCAGTTTAGCGGGGACAGGAACCGAGCAGTACTTC
few | TRBJ2-2 | . | TRBV28 | CASSLSQWSWAGELFF | TGTGCCAGCAGTTTATCCCAATGGAGTTGGGCCGGGGAGCTGTTTTTT
many | TRBJ1-2 | TRBD1 | TRBV5-6 | CASSWTGNYGYTF | TGTGCCAGCAGCTGGACAGGGAACTATGGCTACACCTTC
. | TRBJ1-4 | . | TRBV19 | CASSISVNNEKLFF | TGTGCCAGTAGTATCTCGGTGAATAATGAAAAACTGTTTTTT
. | TRBJ2-3 | TRBD2 | TRBV7-9 | CASRTSGRTDTQYF | TGTGCCAGCCGGACTAGCGGTCGCACAGATACGCAGTATTTT
few | TRBJ2-2 | TRBD1 | TRBV20-1 | CSVGQGFPGELFF | TGCAGTGTAGGACAGGGGTTTCCCGGGGAGCTGTTTTTT
many | TRBJ1-5 | . | TRBV28 | CASSLTGMYQPQHF | TGTGCCAGCAGTTTGACAGGCATGTACCAGCCCCAGCATTTT
many | TRBJ1-6 | TRBD1 | TRBV9 | CASSGDRASRNNSPLHF | TGTGCCAGCAGCGGGGACAGGGCATCCCGAAATAATTCACCCCTCCACTTT
few | TRBJ1-1 | . | TRBV3-1 | CASSQVRSNTEAFF | TGTGCCAGCAGCCAAGTACGGTCGAACACTGAAGCTTTCTTT
many | TRBJ2-1 | TRBD2 | TRBV9 | CASSTGLVSYNEQFF | TGTGCCAGCAGCACGGGACTAGTCAGCTACAATGAGCAGTTCTTC
. | TRBJ1-2 | . | TRBV7-2 | CASSLPFRQTPYGYTF | TGTGCCAGCAGCTTACCTTTTAGACAGACCCCCTATGGCTACACCTTC
few | TRBJ2-7 | TRBD1 | TRBV12-3/TRBV12-4 | CASRPGTDFFGEWNF | TGTGCCAGCAGACCGGGGACAGACTTTTTTGGAGAGTGGAACTTC
. | TRBJ1-4 | . | TRBV6-5 | CASSYSRSNEKLFF | TGTGCCAGCAGTTACTCCCGCTCTAATGAAAAACTGTTTTTT
many | TRBJ2-6 | . | TRBV5-1 | CASSLGSPGANVLTF | TGCGCCAGCAGCTTGGGCAGCCCTGGGGCCAACGTCCTGACTTTC
few | TRBJ1-1 | TRBD1 | TRBV27 | CASTNTSTGNPMNTEAFF | TGTGCCAGCACCAATACCTCGACAGGGAACCCTATGAACACTGAAGCTTTCTTT
. | TRBJ1-5 | . | TRBV6-5 | CASRLGLGRGPQHF | TGTGCCAGCAGACTCGGACTGGGTAGAGGGCCCCAGCATTTT
many | TRBJ2-3 | . | TRBV9 | CASSVDPQASTDTQYF | TGTGCCAGCAGCGTAGACCCGCAAGCTAGCACAGATACGCAGTATTTT
. | TRBJ1-1 | . | TRBV12-3/TRBV12-4 | CASSATGITEAFF | TGTGCCAGCAGTGCAACAGGGATCACTGAAGCTTTCTTT
. | TRBJ2-5 | . | TRBV7-8 | CASSSLGRTPQETQYF | TGTGCCAGCAGCTCCCTCGGTCGGACGCCGCAAGAGACCCAGTACTTC
. | TRBJ2-3 | TRBD2 | TRBV27 | CASSLTRGTSGTDTQYF | TGTGCCAGCAGCCTTACAAGGGGGACTAGCGGGACAGATACGCAGTATTTT
few | TRBJ2-7 | . | TRBV28 | CATEGTTQYEQYF | TGTGCCACTGAGGGGACCACACAATACGAGCAGTACTTC
. | TRBJ1-4 | . | TRBV20-1 | CSVQMGRNEKLFF | TGCAGTGTTCAAATGGGGAGGAATGAAAAACTGTTTTTT
few | TRBJ2-3 | TRBD2 | TRBV6-5 | CASLRRGGSTDTQYF | TGTGCCAGCCTTCGCCGGGGGGGTAGCACAGATACGCAGTATTTT
. | TRBJ1-4 | . | TRBV29-1 | CSVSPSRGGNEKLFF | TGCAGCGTTTCCCCGTCCCGGGGGGGAAATGAAAAACTGTTTTTT
many | TRBJ2-5 | . | TRBV7-3 | CASSLNPPGGAETQYF | TGTGCCAGCAGCTTAAACCCGCCCGGGGGCGCCGAGACCCAGTACTTC
many | TRBJ2-5 | . | TRBV25-1 | CASSDSRAGRETQYF | TGTGCCAGCAGTGACTCAAGGGCAGGGCGAGAGACCCAGTACTTC
few | TRBJ1-6 | . | TRBV11-2 | CASERLMGGSPLHF | TGTGCCAGCGAACGCCTAATGGGGGGTTCACCCCTCCACTTT
. | TRBJ2-7 | . | TRBV5-1 | CASSTSKGNEQYF | TGCGCCAGCAGCACAAGCAAGGGGAACGAGCAGTACTTC
. | TRBJ2-3 | TRBD2 | TRBV10-2 | CASSVVAGRTDTQYF | TGCGCCAGCAGTGTAGTAGCGGGGCGCACAGATACGCAGTATTTT
few | TRBJ2-5 | . | TRBV5-1 | CASGPFQGPERETQYF | TGCGCCAGCGGACCTTTTCAGGGACCCGAGAGGGAGACCCAGTACTTC
few | TRBJ1-6 | . | TRBV12-3/TRBV12-4 | CASSLQGSDNSPLHF | TGTGCCAGCAGCCTTCAGGGCTCTGATAATTCACCCCTCCACTTT
once | TRBJ1-2 | TRBD1 | TRBV27 | CASSLRGSNRGDDYGYTF | TGTGCCAGCAGTTTGAGGGGCTCCAACAGGGGTGACGACTATGGCTACACCTTC
many | TRBJ2-7 | . | TRBV10-3 | CAIRDLTSQQYF | TGTGCCATCAGGGACCTTACGTCTCAGCAGTACTTC
many | TRBJ2-7 | . | TRBV7-6 | CASSLAAGLTRREQYF | TGTGCCAGCAGCTTAGCGGCAGGACTAACCCGACGCGAGCAGTACTTC
. | TRBJ1-5 | . | TRBV19 | CASSIKEGQPQHF | TGTGCCAGTAGTATAAAGGAGGGTCAGCCCCAGCATTTT
many | TRBJ1-6 | . | TRBV28 | CASSLPVYPLHF | TGTGCCAGCAGTTTACCTGTTTATCCCCTCCACTTT